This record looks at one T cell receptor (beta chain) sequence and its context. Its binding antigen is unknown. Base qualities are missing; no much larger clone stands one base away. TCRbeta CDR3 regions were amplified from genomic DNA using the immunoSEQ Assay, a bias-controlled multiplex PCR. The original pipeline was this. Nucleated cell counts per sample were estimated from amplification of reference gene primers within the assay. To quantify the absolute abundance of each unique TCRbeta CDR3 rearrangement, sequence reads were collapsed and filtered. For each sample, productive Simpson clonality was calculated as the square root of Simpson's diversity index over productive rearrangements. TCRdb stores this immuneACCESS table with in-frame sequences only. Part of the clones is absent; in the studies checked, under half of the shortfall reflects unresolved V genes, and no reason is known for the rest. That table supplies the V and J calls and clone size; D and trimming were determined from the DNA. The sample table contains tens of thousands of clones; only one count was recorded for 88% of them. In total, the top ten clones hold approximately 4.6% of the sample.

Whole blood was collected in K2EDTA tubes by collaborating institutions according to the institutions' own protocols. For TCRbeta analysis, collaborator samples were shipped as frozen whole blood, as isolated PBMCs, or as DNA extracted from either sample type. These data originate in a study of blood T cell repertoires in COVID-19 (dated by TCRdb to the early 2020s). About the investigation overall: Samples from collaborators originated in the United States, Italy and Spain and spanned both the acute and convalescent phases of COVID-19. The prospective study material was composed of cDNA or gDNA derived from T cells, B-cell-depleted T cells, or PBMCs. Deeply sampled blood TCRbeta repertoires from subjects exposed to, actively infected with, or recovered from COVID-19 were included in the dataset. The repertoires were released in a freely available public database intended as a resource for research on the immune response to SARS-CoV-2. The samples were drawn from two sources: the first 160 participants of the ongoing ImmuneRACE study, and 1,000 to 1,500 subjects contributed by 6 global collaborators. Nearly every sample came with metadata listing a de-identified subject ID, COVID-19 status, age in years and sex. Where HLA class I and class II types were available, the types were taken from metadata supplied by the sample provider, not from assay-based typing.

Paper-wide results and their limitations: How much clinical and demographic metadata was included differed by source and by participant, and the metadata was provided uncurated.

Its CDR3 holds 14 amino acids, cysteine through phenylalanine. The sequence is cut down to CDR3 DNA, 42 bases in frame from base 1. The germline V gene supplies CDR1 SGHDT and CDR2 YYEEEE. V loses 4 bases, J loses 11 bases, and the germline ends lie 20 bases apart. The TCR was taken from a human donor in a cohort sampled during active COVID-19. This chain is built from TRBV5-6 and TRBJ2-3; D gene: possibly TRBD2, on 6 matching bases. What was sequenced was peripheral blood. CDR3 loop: CASSPGPGSGEQYF. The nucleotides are TGTGCCAGCAGCCCCGGCCCGGGTAGCGGTGAGCAGTATTTT.